What follows is one TCR beta chain and its context. No cognate antigen has been identified for it. One base away there is no much larger clone; base qualities are not given. The sample comes from a study of OX40 agonist ivuxolimab in advanced cancers. Background for the entire study: Ivuxolimab was an agonistic, fully human IgG2 monoclonal antibody directed against OX40 (CD134), a costimulatory receptor. Intravenous ivuxolimab was administered to patients every 2 weeks at six dose levels: 0.01, 0.1, 0.3, 1.5, 3 and 10 mg/kg. Among the 52 dose-escalation patients, 19 had hepatocellular carcinoma, 15 or so melanoma, 9 renal cell carcinoma and 9 head and neck cancer. A male proportion of 70% to 90% and a mean age of roughly 55 years, ranging from about 23 to 79, were recorded for the dose-escalation cohort. Prior anti-PD-1, anti-PD-L1 or anti-CTLA-4 therapy was permitted, and about two fifths of dose-escalation patients had received checkpoint inhibitors. Three dose-escalation patients achieved partial responses, one with hepatocellular carcinoma and two with cutaneous melanoma. Peripheral TCRbeta sequencing aimed to test whether ivuxolimab altered TCR sequence diversity and caused clonal T-cell expansion. The paper reports the monotherapy dose-escalation portion (N of about 54 patients) of the phase I ivuxolimab trial.

To sequence the TCRbeta CDR3 region, genomic DNA was isolated from the sorted cells. The immunoSEQ Assay was used to sequence the TCRbeta CDR3 regions. Here the immuneACCESS table is served through TCRdb, limited to in-frame sequences with V and J called. Missing clones are a known gap in these copies; in checked studies unresolved V genes cover under half, and the rest lacks a known reason. The sample has under 50,000 clones on record, about 80% of them singletons. The top ten clonotypes cover around 12% of the sample. The trial excluded patients who had a history of autoimmune disease or who were on systemic immunosuppression. Peripheral blood for TCR sequencing was collected from all dose cohorts at baseline, on cycle 4 day 1, and on cycle 7 day 1. Samples were obtained from an open-label, multicenter, first-in-human phase I dose-escalation trial of ivuxolimab. Adults with locally advanced or metastatic head and neck squamous cell, hepatocellular, melanoma or renal cell carcinoma were enrolled in the trial. Before TCR sequencing, CD4+ and CD8+ T cells were separately sorted from peripheral blood.

Here is what the overall study found, with its caveats: Antigen specificity was not determined for the clonally expanded peripheral T cells. Low levels of normalized T-cell clonal expansion were also shown by some nonresponding patients. At doses of 0.1 to 3.0 mg/kg, clonal expansion of both CD4+ and CD8+ T cells in blood was seen between baseline and week 6. Partial responders in the 0.1-3.0 mg/kg groups had among the lowest normalized peripheral clonal expansion, especially among CD8+ T cells. After ivuxolimab, expanded clones were on average more numerous among CD8+ T cells than among CD4+ T cells.

Including the terminal cysteine and phenylalanine, the CDR3 comprises 15 residues. The only DNA kept is the CDR3, 45 bases in frame from the first base. CDR1 and CDR2 (SGHNT, YYREEE) derive from the germline V gene (reference sequence). V is cut back by 3 bases and J by 9 bases, with 12 bases in the junction unmatched. This clonotype was obtained from an adult with an advanced solid tumor such as melanoma, head and neck, liver or kidney cancer. This chain joins TRBV5-4 to TRBJ2-3; TRBD2 lines up with 8 middle nucleotides. The specimen comprised CD4+ or CD8+ T cells sorted from blood, sampled in a trial of the OX40 agonist ivuxolimab. The DNA sequence follows: TGTGCCAGCAGCTCCGCACTAGCGGCCATTTCAACGCAGTATTTT. It encodes CASSSALAAISTQYF.